This T cell receptor (beta chain) was obtained from a study of Ad26.COV2.S vaccination and SARS-CoV-2 variants. Sequencing was performed with immunoSEQ multiplex PCR; in TCRdb, only in-frame clones are kept and a portion is missing. This table has 300,000 to 450,000 clones, 70% to 90% appearing once. Germline values: CDR1 SNHLY, CDR2 FYNNEI. This CDR3 has 15 amino acids. V dropped 7 bases and J dropped 5; count of bases not matched to a gene: 10. The treatment denotes: about 20 received Ad26.COV2.S at low or high dose, single or two shots; several received placebo; per-sample allocation not given. Samples analyzed were those drawn on day 63 after the first vaccine or placebo injection.

The sequenced sample was peripheral blood, obtained in a trial of Ad26.COV2.S vaccine versus placebo. The sequence was collected from a person aged 18 to 65 who received the Ad26.COV2.S COVID-19 vaccine or a placebo. The chain employs TRBV2 and TRBJ1-1, with 10 bases that match TRBD1. CDR3 DNA sequence: TGTGCCAGCACATACGCCGGGACAGGGGTGACTGAAGCTTTCTTT. As protein: CASTYAGTGVTEAFF.